This is a list of T cell receptor beta chains from one sample in a study of post-analysis software for immune sequencing data. Via MiXCR, TCRdb re-called the PCR reads, giving one row per CDR3 protein. The sample holds 450,000 or so distinct CDR3 sequences, nearly 45% seen once. The material sequenced was blood. The source is a girl aged 10-17 years with multiple sclerosis. Both conserved end residues are trimmed from each CDR3. Clone size is shown for a subset of rows, as once, few, many or a class of expanded clone.

V	size	CDR3
TRBV7-9	few	ASSLGLAVGALYNEQF
TRBV7-9	few	ASSLHGQDGYT
TRBV6-1	.	AISEARGGNYGYT
TRBV7-9	.	ASSSTRTGYYEQF
TRBV6-2/TRBV6-3	.	ASSYGGGVEQY
TRBV28	.	ASSLSGGGQPYEQY
TRBV20-1	.	SATPRRETDTQY
TRBV7-2	.	ASSLLGWQTYEQY
TRBV29-1	.	SSDPAGEGTDTQY
TRBV7-3	.	ASSPGGGVDVPYEQY
TRBV6-5	few	ASQRDRAGEQY
TRBV27	.	ASSLSRGRFSETQY
TRBV5-8	.	ASSLGLGANVRT
TRBV28	.	ASSSGQGREQY
TRBV10-2	.	ASSGRVKHNEQF
TRBV25-1	.	ASRGPNLNTEAF
TRBV5-1	few	ASRLTGGDVETQY
TRBV20-1	.	SARDFLAGTDTQY
TRBV29-1	few	SGGEGSGTEAF
TRBV2	once	ASSEGGQPQH